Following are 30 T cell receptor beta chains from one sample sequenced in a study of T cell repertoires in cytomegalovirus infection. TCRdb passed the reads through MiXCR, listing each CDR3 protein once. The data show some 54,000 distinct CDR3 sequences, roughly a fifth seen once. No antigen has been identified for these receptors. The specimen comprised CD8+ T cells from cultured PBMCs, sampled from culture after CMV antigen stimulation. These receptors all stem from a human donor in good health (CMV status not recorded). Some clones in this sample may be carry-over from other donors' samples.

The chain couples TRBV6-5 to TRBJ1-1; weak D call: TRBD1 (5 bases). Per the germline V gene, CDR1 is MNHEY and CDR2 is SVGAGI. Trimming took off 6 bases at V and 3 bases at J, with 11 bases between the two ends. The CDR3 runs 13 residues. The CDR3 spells CASRSLGDTEAFF. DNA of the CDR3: TGTGCCAGCAGGTCCTTAGGGGACACTGAAGCTTTCTTT.

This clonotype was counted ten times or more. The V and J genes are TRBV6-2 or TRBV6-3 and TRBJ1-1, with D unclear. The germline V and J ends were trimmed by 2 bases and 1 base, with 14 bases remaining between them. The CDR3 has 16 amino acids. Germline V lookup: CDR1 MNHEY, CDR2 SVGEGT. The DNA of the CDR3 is TGTGCCAGCAGTTACCTCCCTCCACACTCGAACACTGAAGCTTTCTTT. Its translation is CASSYLPPHSNTEAFF.

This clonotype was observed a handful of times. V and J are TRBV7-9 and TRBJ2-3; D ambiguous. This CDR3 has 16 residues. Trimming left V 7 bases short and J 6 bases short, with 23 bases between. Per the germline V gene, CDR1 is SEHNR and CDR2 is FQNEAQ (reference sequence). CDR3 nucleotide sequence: TGTGCCAGCATCCGAGACCGGGCCCCCGCTTGGGATACGCAGTATTTT. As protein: CASIRDRAPAWDTQYF. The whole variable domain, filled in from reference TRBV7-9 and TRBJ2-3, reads DTGVSQNPRHKITKRGQNVTFRCDPISEHNRLYWYRQTLGQGPEFLTYFQNEAQLEKSRLLSDRFSAERPKGSFSTLEIQRTEQGDSAMYLCASIRDRAPAWDTQYFGPGTRLTVL.

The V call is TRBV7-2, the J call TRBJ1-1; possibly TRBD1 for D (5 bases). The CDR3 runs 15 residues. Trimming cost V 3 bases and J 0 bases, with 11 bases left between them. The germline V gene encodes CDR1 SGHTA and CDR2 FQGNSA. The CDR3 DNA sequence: TGTGCCAGCAGCTTGGGGGAATGGTTGAACACTGAAGCTTTCTTT. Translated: CASSLGEWLNTEAFF.

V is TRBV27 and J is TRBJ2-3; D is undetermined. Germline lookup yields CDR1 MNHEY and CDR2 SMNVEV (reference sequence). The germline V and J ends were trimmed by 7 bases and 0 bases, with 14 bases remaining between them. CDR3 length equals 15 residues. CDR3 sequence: CASTLRSLSTDTQYF. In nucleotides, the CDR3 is TGTGCCAGCACACTGCGGAGCCTTAGCACAGATACGCAGTATTTT.

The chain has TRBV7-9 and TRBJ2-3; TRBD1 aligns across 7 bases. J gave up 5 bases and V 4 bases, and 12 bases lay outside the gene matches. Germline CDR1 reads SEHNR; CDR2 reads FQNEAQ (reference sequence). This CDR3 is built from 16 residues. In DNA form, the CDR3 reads TGTGCCAGCAGCTCCCGATCTGACAGGGAGTTAGATACGCAGTATTTT. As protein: CASSSRSDRELDTQYF.

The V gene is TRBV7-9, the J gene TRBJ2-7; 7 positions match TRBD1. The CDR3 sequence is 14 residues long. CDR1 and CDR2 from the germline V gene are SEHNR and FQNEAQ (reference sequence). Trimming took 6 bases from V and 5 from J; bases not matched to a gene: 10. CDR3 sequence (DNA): TGTGCCAGCAGTTCGGGACAGCTCAACCACGAGCAGTACTTC. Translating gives CASSSGQLNHEQYF.

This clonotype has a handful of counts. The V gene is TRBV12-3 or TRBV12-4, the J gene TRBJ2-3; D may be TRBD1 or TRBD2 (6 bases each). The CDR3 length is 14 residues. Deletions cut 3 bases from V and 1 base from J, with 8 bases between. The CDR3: CASSLRGGTDTQYF. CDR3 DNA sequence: TGTGCCAGCAGTTTGAGGGGGGGCACAGATACGCAGTATTTT.

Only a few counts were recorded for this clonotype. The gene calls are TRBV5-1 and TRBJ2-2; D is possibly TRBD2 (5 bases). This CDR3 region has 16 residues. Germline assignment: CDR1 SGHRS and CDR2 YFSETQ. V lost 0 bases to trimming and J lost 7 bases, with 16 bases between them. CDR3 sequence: CASSLAIGSDHGELFF. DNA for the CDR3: TGCGCCAGCAGCTTGGCCATAGGGAGTGACCACGGGGAGCTGTTTTTT.

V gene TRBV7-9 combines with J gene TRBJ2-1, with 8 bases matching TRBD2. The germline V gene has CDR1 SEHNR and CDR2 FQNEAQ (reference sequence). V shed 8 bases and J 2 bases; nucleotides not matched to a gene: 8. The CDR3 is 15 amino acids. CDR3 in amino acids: CASLAGGFTYNEQFF. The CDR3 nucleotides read TGTGCCAGCTTGGCGGGGGGATTCACCTACAATGAGCAGTTCTTC.

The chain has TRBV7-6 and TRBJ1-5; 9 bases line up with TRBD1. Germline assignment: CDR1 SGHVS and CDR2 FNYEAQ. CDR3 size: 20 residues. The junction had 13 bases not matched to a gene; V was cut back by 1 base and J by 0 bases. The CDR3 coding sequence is TGTGCCAGCAGCTTAGTAATGGCGGACAGGGGAGGTGATAGCAATCAGCCCCAGCATTTT. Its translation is CASSLVMADRGGDSNQPQHF.

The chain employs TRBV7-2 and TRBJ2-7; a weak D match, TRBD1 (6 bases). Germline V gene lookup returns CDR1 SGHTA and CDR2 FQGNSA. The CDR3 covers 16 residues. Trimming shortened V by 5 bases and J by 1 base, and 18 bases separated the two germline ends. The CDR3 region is CASSPTDRGYSYEQYF. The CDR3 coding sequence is TGTGCCAGCAGCCCCACGGACAGAGGTTATTCCTACGAGCAGTACTTC.

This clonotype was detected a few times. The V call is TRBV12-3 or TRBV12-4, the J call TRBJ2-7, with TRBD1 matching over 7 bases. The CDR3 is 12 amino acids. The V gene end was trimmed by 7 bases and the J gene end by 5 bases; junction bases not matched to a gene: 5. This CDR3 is CASTPGGNEQYF. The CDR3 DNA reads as TGTGCCAGCACCCCAGGGGGTAACGAGCAGTACTTC.

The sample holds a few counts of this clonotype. CDR3 sequence: CSARPSGRPYNEQFF. The CDR3 DNA follows: TGCAGTGCTAGACCTAGCGGGAGACCTTACAATGAGCAGTTCTTC. The chain uses TRBV20-1 and TRBJ2-1; 10 positions match TRBD2. This CDR3 is built from 15 residues. Trimming at V came to 2 bases and at J to 4 bases, leaving 5 bases not matched to a gene. Germline V CDR1 and CDR2: DFQATT, SNEGSKA (reference sequence).

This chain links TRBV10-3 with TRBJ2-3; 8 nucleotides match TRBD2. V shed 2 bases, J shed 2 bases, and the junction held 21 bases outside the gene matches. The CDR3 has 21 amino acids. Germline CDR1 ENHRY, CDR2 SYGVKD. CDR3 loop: CAISEPHLSGAMGINTDTQYF. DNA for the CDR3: TGTGCCATCAGTGAGCCCCACCTTAGCGGGGCGATGGGTATCAACACAGATACGCAGTATTTT.

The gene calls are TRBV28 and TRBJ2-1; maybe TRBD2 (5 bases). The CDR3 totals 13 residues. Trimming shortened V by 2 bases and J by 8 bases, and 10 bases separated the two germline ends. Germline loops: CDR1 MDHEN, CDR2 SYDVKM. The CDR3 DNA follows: TGTGCCAGCAGTTTAGAGGGTAGCGATGAGCAGTTCTTC. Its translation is CASSLEGSDEQFF.

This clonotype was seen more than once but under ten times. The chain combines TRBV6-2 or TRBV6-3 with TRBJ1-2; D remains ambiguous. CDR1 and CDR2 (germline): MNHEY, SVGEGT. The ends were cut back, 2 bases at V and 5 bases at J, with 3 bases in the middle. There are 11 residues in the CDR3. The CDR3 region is CASSYGYGYTF. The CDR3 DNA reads TGTGCCAGCAGTTACGGATATGGCTACACCTTC.

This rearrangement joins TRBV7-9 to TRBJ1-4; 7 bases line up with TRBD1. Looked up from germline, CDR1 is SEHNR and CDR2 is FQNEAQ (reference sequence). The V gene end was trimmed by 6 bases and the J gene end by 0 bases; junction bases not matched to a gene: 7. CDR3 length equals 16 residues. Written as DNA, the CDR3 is TGTGCCAGCAGTTCAGAACAGGGGACAACTAATGAAAAACTGTTTTTT. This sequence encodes CASSSEQGTTNEKLFF.

CDR3 DNA sequence: TGCGCCAGCAGTGAACAGGGTTCGAAGGTTGAAGCTTTCTTT. Amino acids: CASSEQGSKVEAFF. The chain is built from TRBV4-1 and TRBJ1-1; D is possibly TRBD1 (6 bases). V was pared by 6 bases and J by 7 bases, with 18 bases between. The germline V gene has CDR1 MGHRA and CDR2 YSYEKL. CDR3 length equals 14 residues.

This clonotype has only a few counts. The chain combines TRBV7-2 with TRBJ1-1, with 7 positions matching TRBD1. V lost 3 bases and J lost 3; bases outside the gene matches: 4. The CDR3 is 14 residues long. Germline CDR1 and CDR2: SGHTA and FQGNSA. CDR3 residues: CASSFRDRDTEAFF. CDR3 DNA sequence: TGTGCCAGCAGCTTCCGGGACAGAGACACTGAAGCTTTCTTT.

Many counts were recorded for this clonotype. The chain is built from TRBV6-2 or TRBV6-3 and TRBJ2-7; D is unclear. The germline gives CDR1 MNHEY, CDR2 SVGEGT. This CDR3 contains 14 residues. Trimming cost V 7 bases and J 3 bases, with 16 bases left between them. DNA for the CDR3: TGTGCCAGCACCTCCCCCGGGCAGCTCTACGAGCAGTACTTC. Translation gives CASTSPGQLYEQYF.

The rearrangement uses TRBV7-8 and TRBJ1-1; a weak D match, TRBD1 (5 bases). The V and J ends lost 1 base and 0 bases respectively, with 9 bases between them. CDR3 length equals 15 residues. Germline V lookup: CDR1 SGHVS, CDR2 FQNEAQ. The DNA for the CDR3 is TGTGCCAGCAGCTTAGTTGCAGGGATGAACACTGAAGCTTTCTTT. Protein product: CASSLVAGMNTEAFF.

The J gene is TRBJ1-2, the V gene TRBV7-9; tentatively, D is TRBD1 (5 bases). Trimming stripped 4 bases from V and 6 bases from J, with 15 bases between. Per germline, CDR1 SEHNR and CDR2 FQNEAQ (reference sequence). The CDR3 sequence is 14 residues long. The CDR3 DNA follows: TGTGCCAGCAGCTATGGCGGGACTGTCAATGGCTACACCTTC. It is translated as CASSYGGTVNGYTF.

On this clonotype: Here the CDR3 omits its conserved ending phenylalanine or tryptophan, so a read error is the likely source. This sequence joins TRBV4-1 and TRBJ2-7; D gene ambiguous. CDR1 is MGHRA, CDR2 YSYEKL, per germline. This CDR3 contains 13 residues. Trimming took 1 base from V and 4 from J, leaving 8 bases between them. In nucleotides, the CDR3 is TGCGCCAGCAGCCAAGTGGCGGAGTACGAGCAGTACTTG. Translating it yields CASSQVAEYEQYL.

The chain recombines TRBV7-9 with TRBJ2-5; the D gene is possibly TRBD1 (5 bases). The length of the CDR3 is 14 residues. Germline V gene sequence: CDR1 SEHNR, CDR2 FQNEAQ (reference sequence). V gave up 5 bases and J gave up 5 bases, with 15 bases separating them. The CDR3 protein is CASSPAGLRETQYF. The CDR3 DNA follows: TGTGCCAGCAGCCCAGCAGGGCTGAGGGAGACCCAGTACTTC.

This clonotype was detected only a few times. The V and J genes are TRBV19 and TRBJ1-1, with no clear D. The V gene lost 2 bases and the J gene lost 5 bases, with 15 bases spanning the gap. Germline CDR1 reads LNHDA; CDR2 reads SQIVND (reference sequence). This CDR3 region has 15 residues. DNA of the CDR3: TGTGCCAGTAGTATAAGTCTTACGTGGGGAACTGAAGCTTTCTTT. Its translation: CASSISLTWGTEAFF.

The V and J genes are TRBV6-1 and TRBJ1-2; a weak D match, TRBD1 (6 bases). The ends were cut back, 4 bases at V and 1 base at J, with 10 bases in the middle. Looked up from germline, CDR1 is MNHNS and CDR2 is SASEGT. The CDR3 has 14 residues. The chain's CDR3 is CASSGRQDNYGYTF. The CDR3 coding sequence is TGTGCCAGCAGTGGTCGACAGGATAACTATGGCTACACCTTC.

CDR3 in DNA: TGTGCCAGCAGCGGTACGGGGGTAGGCACCGGGGAGCTGTTTTTT. Its protein is CASSGTGVGTGELFF. The chain recombines TRBV7-6 with TRBJ2-2, with TRBD2 as a possible D gene (6 bases). Per the germline V gene, CDR1 is SGHVS and CDR2 is FNYEAQ. This CDR3 has 15 residues. The ends were cut back, 5 bases at V and 4 bases at J, with 14 bases in the middle. Variable domain in full (rest from reference TRBV7-6 and TRBJ2-2): GAGVSQSPRYKVTKRGQDVALRCDPISGHVSLYWYRQALGQGPEFLTYFNYEAQQDKSGLPNDRFSAERPEGSISTLTIQRTEQRDSAMYRCASSGTGVGTGELFFGEGSRLTVL.

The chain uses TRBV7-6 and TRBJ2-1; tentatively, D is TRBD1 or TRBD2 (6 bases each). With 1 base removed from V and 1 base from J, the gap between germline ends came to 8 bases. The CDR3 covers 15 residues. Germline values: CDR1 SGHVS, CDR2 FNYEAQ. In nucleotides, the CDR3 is TGTGCCAGCAGCTTAGGAGGGGGGTCCTACAATGAGCAGTTCTTC. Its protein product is CASSLGGGSYNEQFF.

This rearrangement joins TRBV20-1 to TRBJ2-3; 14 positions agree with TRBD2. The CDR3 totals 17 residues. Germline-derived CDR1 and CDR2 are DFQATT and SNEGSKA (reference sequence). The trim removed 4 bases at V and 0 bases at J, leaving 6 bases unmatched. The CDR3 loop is CSATGTSGGGSTDTQYF. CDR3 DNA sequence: TGCAGTGCTACCGGGACTAGCGGGGGTGGTAGCACAGATACGCAGTATTTT.